These 21 T cell receptor beta chains were all obtained from the same sample, sequenced in a study of regulatory T cells in long-lasting Graves disease. The TCR beta library used iRepertoire HTBI primers with Arm-PCR amplification of CDR3. TCRdb itself ran the multiplex PCR reads through MiXCR, one entry per CDR3 protein. This table has roughly 400,000 distinct CDR3 sequences, about 17% appearing once. Time point specified: newly diagnosed GD, antithyroid drugs for less than 3 months. Construction of the TCR library relied on RNA isolated from PBMCs. These data were also filed under a second study, of T cells in Graves' hyperthyroidism and ophthalmopathy.

The material was peripheral blood mononuclear cells (PBMCs), obtained at new diagnosis, from a patient treated with antithyroid drugs. Receptor source: a woman under 30 with Graves disease.

The genes are TRBV27 and TRBJ2-7, with D unresolved. V lost 5 bases, J lost 1 base, and 9 bases lay in between. CDR3 size: 13 residues. The germline V gene encodes CDR1 MNHEY and CDR2 SMNVEV (reference sequence). The CDR3 DNA reads as TGTGCCAGCAGTGCCCGGTCATCCTACGAGCAGTACTTC. Translating gives CASSARSSYEQYF.

Of note for this clonotype: A much bigger clone sits one base away, suggesting this may be a read error. The J gene is TRBJ2-3, the V gene TRBV7-3; the match to TRBD2 covers 10 bases. Trimming at V came to 7 bases and at J to 14 bases, leaving 15 bases not matched to a gene. The CDR3 totals 14 residues. Germline CDR1 is SGHTA and CDR2 is FQGTGA. The CDR3 DNA reads as TGTGCCAGCAACCCCAGCGGGAGGGCCTCACTGTTGTATTTT. Protein sequence: CASNPSGRASLLYF.

This clonotype was recorded a few times. The chain has TRBV5-1 and TRBJ2-7, with D possibly being TRBD1 (5 bases). Germline-derived CDR1 and CDR2 are SGHRS and YFSETQ. CDR3 length: 14 amino acids. The germline V and J ends were trimmed by 4 bases and 5 bases, with 16 bases remaining between them. CDR3 in amino acids: CASSITGSLDEQYF. The CDR3 DNA reads TGCGCCAGCAGCATTACAGGTTCGCTGGACGAGCAGTACTTC.

This clonotype was counted at least ten times. The chain links TRBV7-9 to TRBJ2-5; D may correspond to TRBD1 or TRBD2 (5 bases each). The germline CDR1 and CDR2 sequences are SEHNR and FQNEAQ (reference sequence). The CDR3 extends over 16 amino acids. The germline V and J ends were trimmed by 5 bases and 5 bases, with 21 bases remaining between them. CDR3 nucleotide sequence: TGTGCCAGCAGCCCTTCGGGGACCGTAAAAGGGGAGACCCAGTACTTC. The encoded protein is CASSPSGTVKGETQYF.

There are many counts of this clonotype. V is TRBV11-2 and J is TRBJ1-1, with 7 bases fitting TRBD1. In germline, CDR1 is SGHAT, CDR2 FQNNGV. V was clipped by 4 bases and J by 1 base; unmatched bases: 9. The CDR3 spans 16 residues. The CDR3 region has the DNA TGTGCCAGCAGCTGGCCCTCAGGGGGAGGGAACACTGAAGCTTTCTTT. Translating it yields CASSWPSGGGNTEAFF.

A word on this clonotype: Compared with germline, one end of the junction differs, possibly owing to a read error. The rearrangement uses TRBV27 and TRBJ1-4; TRBD1 might be the D (5 bases). Germline V gene sequence: CDR1 MNHEY, CDR2 SMNVEV (reference sequence). The CDR3 length is 14 residues. The chain's CDR3 is CDSQRGGANEKLFF. In DNA form, the CDR3 reads TGTGACAGCCAACGCGGAGGGGCAAATGAAAAACTGTTTTTT.

The sample holds many counts of this clonotype. The chain joins TRBV7-3 to TRBJ2-1, with 7 bases lining up with TRBD1. The CDR3 totals 14 residues. The V gene's germline CDR1 is SGHTA and CDR2 FQGTGA. V lost 5 bases and J lost 13; bases outside the gene matches: 14. CDR3 in DNA: TGTGCCAGCAGCCCTCCCGGTAAGGGACAGCAACAGTTCTTC. Translating gives CASSPPGKGQQQFF.

Here the CDR3 reads CASSVDQGPAEAFF. CDR3 coding DNA: TGTGCCAGCAGCGTAGATCAGGGGCCTGCTGAAGCTTTCTTT. The chain links TRBV9 to TRBJ1-1; tentative D call: TRBD1 (6 bases). CDR3 size: 14 residues. CDR1 is SGDLS, CDR2 YYNGEE, per germline. V lost 0 bases, J lost 6 bases, and 12 bases lay in between.

This clonotype came up once. The chain recombines TRBV4-1 with TRBJ2-1; possibly TRBD1 for D (6 bases). V gave up 1 base and J gave up 10 bases, with 17 bases separating them. The CDR3 loop spans 15 amino acids. The germline V gene encodes CDR1 MGHRA and CDR2 YSYEKL. The chain's CDR3 is CASSQVTGTIWEQFF. CDR3 DNA: TGCGCCAGCAGCCAAGTAACAGGGACCATTTGGGAGCAGTTCTTC.

This clonotype was seen ten or more times. One junction end disagrees with the germline gene, perhaps due to a read error. This sequence joins TRBV7-7 and TRBJ2-7, with 9 bases that match TRBD1. There are 13 residues in the CDR3. The germline V gene encodes CDR1 SSHAT and CDR2 FNYEAQ (reference sequence). Here the CDR3 reads CASSLGTGSEQYF. CDR3 nucleotide sequence: TGTGCTAGCAGCTTGGGGACAGGGTCCGAGCAGTACTTC. The entire variable domain, with the rest obtained from reference TRBV7-7 and TRBJ2-7, is as follows: GAGVSQSPRYKVTKRGQDVTLRCDPISSHATLYWYQQALGQGPEFLTYFNYEAQPDKSGLPSDRFSAERPEGSISTLTIQRTEQRDSAMYRCASSLGTGSEQYFGPGTRLTVT.

The rearrangement links TRBV20-1 to TRBJ2-1; TRBD2 matches 7 bases. Germline-derived CDR1 and CDR2 are DFQATT and SNEGSKA (reference sequence). V lost 6 bases to trimming and J lost 6 bases; unmatched junction nucleotides: 11. The CDR3 is 14 amino acids. The CDR3 loop is CSAAGSIDGNEQFF. The CDR3 DNA reads as TGCAGTGCAGCGGGGTCTATAGACGGCAATGAGCAGTTCTTC.

The chain has TRBV28 and TRBJ2-7, with 8 bases that match TRBD2. V was pared by 1 base and J by 2 bases, with 10 bases of the junction left unmatched. Germline values: CDR1 MDHEN, CDR2 SYDVKM. The CDR3 runs 17 residues. The DNA of the CDR3 is TGTGCCAGCAGTTTATATCACAGCGGGAGTTTAGCCTACGAGCAGTACTTC. Translated, it gives CASSLYHSGSLAYEQYF. Full variable domain (outside the CDR3, taken from reference TRBV28 and TRBJ2-7): DVKVTQSSRYLVKRTGEKVFLECVQDMDHENMFWYRQDPGLGLRLIYFSYDVKMKEKGDIPEGYSVSREKKERFSLILESASTNQTSMYLCASSLYHSGSLAYEQYFGPGTRLTVT.

This clonotype has just a few counts. The chain uses TRBV20-1 and TRBJ2-5, with D possibly TRBD1 on 6 matching bases. Germline lookup yields CDR1 DFQATT and CDR2 SNEGSKA (reference sequence). The V and J ends lost 4 bases and 2 bases respectively, with 11 bases between them. The CDR3 totals 13 residues. The DNA for the CDR3 is TGCAGTGCTACGAGACAGGAACAAGAGACCCAGTACTTC. It specifies CSATRQEQETQYF.

This clonotype has a count of ten or more. It may be a read error: a sequence one base away is much more abundant. The chain recombines TRBV5-5 with TRBJ2-3, with D perhaps matching TRBD2 (6 bases). CDR1 SGHKS and CDR2 YYEKEE come from the germline V gene (reference sequence). CDR3 length: 13 residues. The germline V and J ends were trimmed by 3 bases and 1 base, with 6 bases remaining between them. The CDR3 DNA follows: TGTGCCAGCAGCTGGGGGGGCACAGATACGCAGTATTTT. Protein product: CASSWGGTDTQYF.

J is TRBJ2-3 and V is TRBV2; D possibly corresponds to TRBD2 (5 bases). Looked up from germline, CDR1 is SNHLY and CDR2 is FYNNEI. V lost 7 bases, J lost 2 bases, and 16 bases lay in between. The CDR3 runs 15 residues. CDR3 loop: CASKTQLDLTDTQYF. CDR3 DNA sequence: TGTGCCAGCAAAACACAACTAGATCTCACAGATACGCAGTATTTT.

This clonotype occurred a few times. The CDR3 spells CASSQEWGPFPDTQYF. CDR3 nucleotides: TGCGCCAGCAGCCAAGAGTGGGGCCCTTTCCCAGATACGCAGTATTTT. The gene calls are TRBV4-3 and TRBJ2-3; the D gene is possibly TRBD1 (5 bases). The CDR3 is 16 amino acids. The V end lost 0 bases, the J end lost 4 bases, and 14 bases lay between the germline ends. Germline values: CDR1 LGHNA, CDR2 YSLEER.

This clonotype has a handful of counts. The V call is TRBV20-1, the J call TRBJ1-1, with D unclear. V was trimmed by 0 bases and J by 5 bases, leaving 7 bases between them. Germline V gene sequence: CDR1 DFQATT, CDR2 SNEGSKA (reference sequence). The CDR3 sequence is 12 residues long. CDR3 loop: CSARDRETEAFF. The DNA for the CDR3 is TGCAGTGCTAGAGATCGGGAAACTGAAGCTTTCTTT.

This clonotype has ten or more counts. The chain employs TRBV20-1 and TRBJ1-2; tentative D call: TRBD1 (5 bases). V was shortened by 3 bases and J by 2 bases, with 13 bases between the two germline ends. The CDR3 spans 14 residues. Germline V gene data show CDR1 as DFQATT and CDR2 as SNEGSKA (reference sequence). CDR3 residues: CSASGDSLNYGYTF. As DNA, the CDR3 is TGCAGTGCTAGTGGCGACAGCTTAAACTATGGCTACACCTTC.

This clonotype was recorded at least ten times. This chain connects TRBV12-3 or TRBV12-4 to TRBJ2-7, with D perhaps matching TRBD1 (5 bases). V was trimmed by 3 bases and J by 1 base, leaving 16 bases between them. This CDR3 is built from 16 residues. CDR3 protein: CASSFGAQGGSYEQYF. CDR3 sequence (DNA): TGTGCCAGCAGTTTTGGGGCCCAGGGTGGATCCTACGAGCAGTACTTC.

This clonotype was picked up a small number of times. V is TRBV5-5 and J is TRBJ2-1; 10 bases match TRBD2. Trimming at V came to 1 base and at J to 13 bases, leaving 14 bases not matched to a gene. CDR1 is SGHKS, CDR2 YYEKEE, per germline (reference sequence). CDR3 length: 16 residues. The CDR3 region is CASSLYIAGGPTVQFF. For the CDR3, the DNA is TGTGCCAGCAGCTTGTATATAGCGGGAGGCCCCACCGTACAGTTCTTC.

The chain has TRBV6-1 and TRBJ2-1, with D possibly TRBD2 on 5 matching bases. There are 12 residues in the CDR3. Germline values: CDR1 MNHNS, CDR2 SASEGT. V was cut by 6 bases and J by 6 bases, with 9 bases left in between. The CDR3 loop is CASSWSGNEQFF. CDR3 nucleotides: TGTGCCAGCAGCTGGAGCGGCAATGAGCAGTTCTTC.